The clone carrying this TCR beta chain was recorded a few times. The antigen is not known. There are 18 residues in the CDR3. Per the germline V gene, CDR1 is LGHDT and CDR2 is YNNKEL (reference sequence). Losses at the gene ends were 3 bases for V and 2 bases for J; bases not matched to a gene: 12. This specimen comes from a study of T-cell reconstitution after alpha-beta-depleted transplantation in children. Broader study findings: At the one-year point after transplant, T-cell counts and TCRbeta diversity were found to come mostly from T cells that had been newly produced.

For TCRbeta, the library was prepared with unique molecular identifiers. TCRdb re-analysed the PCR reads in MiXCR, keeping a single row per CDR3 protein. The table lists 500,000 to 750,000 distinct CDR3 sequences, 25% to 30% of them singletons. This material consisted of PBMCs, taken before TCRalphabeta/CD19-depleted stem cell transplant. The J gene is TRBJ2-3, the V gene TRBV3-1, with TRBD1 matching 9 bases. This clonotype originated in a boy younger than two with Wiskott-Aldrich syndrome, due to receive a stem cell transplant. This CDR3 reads CASSHLEWDRAFTDTQYF. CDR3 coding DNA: TGTGCCAGCAGCCACCTAGAATGGGACAGGGCCTTCACAGATACGCAGTATTTT.